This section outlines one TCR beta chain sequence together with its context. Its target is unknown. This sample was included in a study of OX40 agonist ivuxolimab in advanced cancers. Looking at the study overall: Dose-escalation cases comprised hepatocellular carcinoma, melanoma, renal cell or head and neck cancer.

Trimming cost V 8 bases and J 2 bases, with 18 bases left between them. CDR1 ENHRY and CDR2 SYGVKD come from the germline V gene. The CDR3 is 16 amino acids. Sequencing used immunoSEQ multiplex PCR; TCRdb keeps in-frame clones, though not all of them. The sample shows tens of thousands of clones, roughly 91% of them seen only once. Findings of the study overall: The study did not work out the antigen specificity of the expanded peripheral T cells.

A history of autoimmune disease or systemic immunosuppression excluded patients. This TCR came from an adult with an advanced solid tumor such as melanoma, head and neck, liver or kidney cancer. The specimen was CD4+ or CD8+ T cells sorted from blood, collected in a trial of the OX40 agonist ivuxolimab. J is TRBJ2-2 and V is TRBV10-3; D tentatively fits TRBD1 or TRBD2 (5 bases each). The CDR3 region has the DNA TGTGCCATCGGACCAAGCACCGGGACCAACACCGGGGAGCTGTTTTTT. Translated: CAIGPSTGTNTGELFF.